The source of this T cell receptor beta chain is a study of blood T cell repertoires in COVID-19. Study-wide context: Collection of acute and convalescent COVID-19 samples took place in the United States, Italy and Spain. T cells, B-cell-depleted T cells, or PBMCs provided the cDNA or gDNA that served as material.

The CDR3 has 12 amino acids. Deletions cut 3 bases from V and 1 base from J, with 3 bases between. A Seattle source enrolled patients during active infection and followed them longitudinally. Original analysis: Researchers report that nucleated cell counts were estimated from reference gene primer amplification. Assay: immunoSEQ multiplex PCR; the TCRdb copy retains only in-frame clones and omits some. The V and J calls and clone size come from that table; D and trimming were worked out from the DNA. The sample has 60,000 to 85,000 clones, 80% to 90% seen once. Source material: peripheral blood. This clonotype originated in a man in his 60s with COVID-19, enrolled during active disease. The J gene is TRBJ1-1, the V gene TRBV12-3 or TRBV12-4; unclear D gene. CDR3 sequence reads: CASSFRNTEAFF. CDR3 nucleotides: TGTGCCAGCAGTTTTAGGAACACTGAAGCTTTCTTT.